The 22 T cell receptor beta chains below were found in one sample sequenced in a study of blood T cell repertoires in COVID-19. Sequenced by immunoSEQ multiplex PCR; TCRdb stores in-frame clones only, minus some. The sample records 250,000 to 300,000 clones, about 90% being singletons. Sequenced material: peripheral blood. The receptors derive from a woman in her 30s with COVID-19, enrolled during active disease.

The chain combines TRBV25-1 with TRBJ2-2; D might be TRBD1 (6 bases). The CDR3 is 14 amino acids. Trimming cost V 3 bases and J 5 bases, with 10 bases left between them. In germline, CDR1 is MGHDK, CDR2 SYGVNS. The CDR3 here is CASSEGAGTGELFF. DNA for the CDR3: TGTGCCAGCAGTGAGGGGGCCGGGACCGGGGAGCTGTTTTTT.

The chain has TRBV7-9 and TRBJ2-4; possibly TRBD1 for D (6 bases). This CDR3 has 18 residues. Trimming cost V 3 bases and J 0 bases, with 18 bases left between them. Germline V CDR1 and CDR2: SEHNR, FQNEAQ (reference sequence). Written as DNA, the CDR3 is TGTGCCAGCAGCTTCTGGGCAGGGGCCCTTCTAGCCAAAAACATTCAGTACTTC. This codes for CASSFWAGALLAKNIQYF.

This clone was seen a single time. CDR3 nucleotides: TGTGCCAGCAGGATCGCTAGCGGGGGGTATGACGAGCAGTACTTC. This gives the protein CASRIASGGYDEQYF. The rearrangement uses TRBV27 and TRBJ2-7; 11 bases match TRBD2. The length of the CDR3 is 15 residues. Germline lookup yields CDR1 MNHEY and CDR2 SMNVEV (reference sequence). J gave up 5 bases and V 6 bases, and 9 bases lay outside the gene matches.

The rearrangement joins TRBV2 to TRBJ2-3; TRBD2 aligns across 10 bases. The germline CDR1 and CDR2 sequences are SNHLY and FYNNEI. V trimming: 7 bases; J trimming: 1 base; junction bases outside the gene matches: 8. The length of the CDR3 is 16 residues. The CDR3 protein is CASIYGGTSGTDTQYF. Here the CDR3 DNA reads TGTGCCAGCATTTACGGAGGGACTAGCGGCACAGATACGCAGTATTTT. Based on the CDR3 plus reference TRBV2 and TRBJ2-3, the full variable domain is EPEVTQTPSHQVTQMGQEVILRCVPISNHLYFYWYRQILGQKVEFLVSFYNNEISEKSEIFDDQFSVERPDGSNFTLKIRSTKLEDSAMYFCASIYGGTSGTDTQYFGPGTRLTVL.

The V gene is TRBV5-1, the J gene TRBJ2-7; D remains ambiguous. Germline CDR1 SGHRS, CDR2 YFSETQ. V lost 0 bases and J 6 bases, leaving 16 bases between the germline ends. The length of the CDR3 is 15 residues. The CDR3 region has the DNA TGCGCCAGCAGCTTGGAGCCCGTATCTAAGTGCGAGCAGTACTTC. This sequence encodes CASSLEPVSKCEQYF.

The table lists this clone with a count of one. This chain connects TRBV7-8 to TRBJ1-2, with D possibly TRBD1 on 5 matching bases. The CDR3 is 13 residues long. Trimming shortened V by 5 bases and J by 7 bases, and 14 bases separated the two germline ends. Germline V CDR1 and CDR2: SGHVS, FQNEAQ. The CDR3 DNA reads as TGTGCCAGCAGCCCCCGGGGGGGTGGTGGCTACACCTTC. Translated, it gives CASSPRGGGGYTF.

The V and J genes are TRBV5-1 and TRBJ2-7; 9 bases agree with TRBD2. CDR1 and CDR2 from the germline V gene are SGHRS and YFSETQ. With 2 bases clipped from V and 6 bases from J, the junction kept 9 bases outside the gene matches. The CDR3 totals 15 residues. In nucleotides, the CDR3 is TGCGCCAGCAGCTTAGTAGGCGGGGGGGATGTCGAGCAGTACTTC. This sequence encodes CASSLVGGGDVEQYF. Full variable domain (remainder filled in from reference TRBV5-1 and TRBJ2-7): KAGVTQTPRYLIKTRGQQVTLSCSPISGHRSVSWYQQTPGQGLQFLFEYFSETQRNKGNFPGRFSGRQFSNSRSEMNVSTLELGDSALYLCASSLVGGGDVEQYFGPGTRLTVT.

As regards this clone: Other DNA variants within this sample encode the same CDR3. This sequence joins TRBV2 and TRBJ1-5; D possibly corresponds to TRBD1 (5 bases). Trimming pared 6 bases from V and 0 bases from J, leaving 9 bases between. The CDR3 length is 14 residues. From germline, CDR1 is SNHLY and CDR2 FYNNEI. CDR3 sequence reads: CASRDSYSNQPQHF. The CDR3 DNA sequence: TGTGCCAGCAGAGACAGTTATAGCAATCAGCCCCAGCATTTT. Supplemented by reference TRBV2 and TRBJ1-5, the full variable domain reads EPEVTQTPSHQVTQMGQEVILRCVPISNHLYFYWYRQILGQKVEFLVSFYNNEISEKSEIFDDQFSVERPDGSNFTLKIRSTKLEDSAMYFCASRDSYSNQPQHFGDGTRLSIL.

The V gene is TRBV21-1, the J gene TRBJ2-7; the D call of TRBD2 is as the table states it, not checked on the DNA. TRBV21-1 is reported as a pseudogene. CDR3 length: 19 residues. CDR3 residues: CASSARGERRWYPLSEQYF. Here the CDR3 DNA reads TGTGCCAGCAGCGCTCGAGGCGAGCGGCGGTGGTATCCCCTGTCCGAGCAGTACTTC.

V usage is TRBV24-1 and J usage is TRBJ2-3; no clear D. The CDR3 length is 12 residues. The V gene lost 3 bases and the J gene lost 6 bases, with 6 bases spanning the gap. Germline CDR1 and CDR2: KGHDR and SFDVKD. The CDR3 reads CATSDGLDTQYF. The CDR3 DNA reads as TGTGCCACCAGTGATGGGCTGGATACGCAGTATTTT.

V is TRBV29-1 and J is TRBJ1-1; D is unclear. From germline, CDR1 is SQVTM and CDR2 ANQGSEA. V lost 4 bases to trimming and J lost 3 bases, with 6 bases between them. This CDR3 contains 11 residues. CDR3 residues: CSVGQDTEAFF. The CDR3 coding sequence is TGCAGCGTTGGACAAGACACTGAAGCTTTCTTT. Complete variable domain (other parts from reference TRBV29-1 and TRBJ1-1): SAVISQKPSRDICQRGTSLTIQCQVDSQVTMMFWYRQQPGQSLTLIATANQGSEATYESGFVIDKFPISRPNLTFSTLTVSNMSPEDSSIYLCSVGQDTEAFFGQGTRLTVV.

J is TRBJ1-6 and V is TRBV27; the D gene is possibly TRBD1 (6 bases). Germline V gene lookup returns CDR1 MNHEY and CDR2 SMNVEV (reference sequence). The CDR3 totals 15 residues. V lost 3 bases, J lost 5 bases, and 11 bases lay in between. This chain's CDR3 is CASSFIQGNNSPLHF. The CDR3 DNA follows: TGTGCCAGCAGTTTTATACAGGGCAATAATTCACCCCTCCACTTT.

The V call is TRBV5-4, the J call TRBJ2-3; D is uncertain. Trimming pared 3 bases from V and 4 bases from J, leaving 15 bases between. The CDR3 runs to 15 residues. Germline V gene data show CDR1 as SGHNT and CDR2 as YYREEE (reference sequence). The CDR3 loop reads CASSSPLDGADTQYF. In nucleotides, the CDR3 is TGTGCCAGCAGCTCGCCGCTAGACGGCGCAGATACGCAGTATTTT. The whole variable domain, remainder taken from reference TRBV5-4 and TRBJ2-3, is ETGVTQSPTHLIKTRGQQVTLRCSSQSGHNTVSWYQQALGQGPQFIFQYYREEENGRGNFPPRFSGLQFPNYSSELNVNALELDDSALYLCASSSPLDGADTQYFGPGTRLTVL.

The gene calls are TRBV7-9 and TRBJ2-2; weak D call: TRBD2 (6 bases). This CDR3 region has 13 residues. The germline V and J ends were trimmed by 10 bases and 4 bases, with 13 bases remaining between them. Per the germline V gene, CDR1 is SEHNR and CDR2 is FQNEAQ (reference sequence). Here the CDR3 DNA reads TGTGCCAACGGGGGTAGGGTCACCGGGGAGCTGTTTTTT. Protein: CANGGRVTGELFF.

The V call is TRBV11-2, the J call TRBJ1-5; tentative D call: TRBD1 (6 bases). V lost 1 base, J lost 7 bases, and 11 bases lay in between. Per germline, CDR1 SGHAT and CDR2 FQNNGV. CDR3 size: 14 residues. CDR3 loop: CASSLGRGDQPQHF. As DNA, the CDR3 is TGTGCCAGCAGCTTAGGCAGGGGAGACCAGCCCCAGCATTTT.

CDR3 DNA: TGCGCCAGCAGCTTCAGACAGGGGGCGAGAATCGAGCAGTACTTC. Its protein product is CASSFRQGARIEQYF. V usage is TRBV5-1 and J usage is TRBJ2-7; 10 bases map to TRBD1. The CDR3 is made up of 15 amino acids. J lost 6 bases, V lost 2 bases, and 8 bases had no gene match. Germline lookup yields CDR1 SGHRS and CDR2 YFSETQ.

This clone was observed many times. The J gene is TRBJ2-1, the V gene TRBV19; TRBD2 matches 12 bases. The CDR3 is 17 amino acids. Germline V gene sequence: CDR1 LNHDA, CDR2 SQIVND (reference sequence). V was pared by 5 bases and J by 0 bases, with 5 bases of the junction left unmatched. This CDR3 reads CASSSRLAGASYNEQFF. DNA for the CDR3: TGTGCCAGTAGTTCCAGACTAGCGGGGGCCTCCTACAATGAGCAGTTCTTC.

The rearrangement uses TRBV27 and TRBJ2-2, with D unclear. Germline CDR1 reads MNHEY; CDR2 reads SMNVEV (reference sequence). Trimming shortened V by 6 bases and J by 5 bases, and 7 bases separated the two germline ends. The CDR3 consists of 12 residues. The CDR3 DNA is TGTGCCAGCAGCCTTAATACCGGGGAGCTGTTTTTT. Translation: CASSLNTGELFF.

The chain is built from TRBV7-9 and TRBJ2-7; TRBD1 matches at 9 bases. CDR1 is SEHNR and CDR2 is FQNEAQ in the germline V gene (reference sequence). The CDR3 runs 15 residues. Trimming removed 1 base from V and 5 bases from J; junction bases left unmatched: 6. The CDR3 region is CASSLDEDRGHEQYF. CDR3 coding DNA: TGTGCCAGCAGCTTAGACGAGGACAGGGGCCACGAGCAGTACTTC.

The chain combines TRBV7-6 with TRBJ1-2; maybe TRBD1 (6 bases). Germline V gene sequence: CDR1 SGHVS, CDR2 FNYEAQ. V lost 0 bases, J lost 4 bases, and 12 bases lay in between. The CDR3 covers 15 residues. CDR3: CASSLAPDSLYGYTF. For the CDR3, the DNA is TGTGCCAGCAGCTTAGCGCCGGACAGCCTCTATGGCTACACCTTC.

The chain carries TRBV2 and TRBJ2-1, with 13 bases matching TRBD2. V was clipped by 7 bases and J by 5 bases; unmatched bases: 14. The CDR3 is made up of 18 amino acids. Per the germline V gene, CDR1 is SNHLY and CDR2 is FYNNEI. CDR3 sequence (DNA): TGTGCCAGCACCCCAGGACTAGCGGGGGCCATACCTAACAATGAGCAGTTCTTC. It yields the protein CASTPGLAGAIPNNEQFF. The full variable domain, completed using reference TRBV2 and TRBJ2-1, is EPEVTQTPSHQVTQMGQEVILRCVPISNHLYFYWYRQILGQKVEFLVSFYNNEISEKSEIFDDQFSVERPDGSNFTLKIRSTKLEDSAMYFCASTPGLAGAIPNNEQFFGPGTRLTVL.

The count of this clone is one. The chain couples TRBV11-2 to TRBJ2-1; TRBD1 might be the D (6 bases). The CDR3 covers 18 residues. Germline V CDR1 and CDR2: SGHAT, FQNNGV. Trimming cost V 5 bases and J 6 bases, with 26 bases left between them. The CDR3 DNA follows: TGTGCCAGCAGCCCTTACCTCCCTTGGGGGCGGGCCGTCAATGAGCAGTTCTTC. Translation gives CASSPYLPWGRAVNEQFF.